Below, one TCR beta chain is given with its context. This entry is derived from a study of blood T cell repertoires in COVID-19. Study as a whole: The samples span acute and convalescent COVID-19 from the United States, Italy and Spain.

The cohort comprised adults aged roughly 18 to 95 years residing in 24 US areas. Method: immunoSEQ multiplex PCR; TCRdb's copy keeps in-frame clones and lacks some. The sample records 350,000 to 550,000 clones, around nine tenths being singletons. CDR1 and CDR2 from the germline V gene are LNHDA and SQIVND (reference sequence). This CDR3 has 16 amino acids. Trimming cost V 4 bases and J 5 bases; bases outside gene matches: 8. Source material: PBMCs or T cells enriched from blood (not recorded which). The sequence was obtained from a woman aged 18-29 years with acute COVID-19. The chain uses TRBV19 and TRBJ2-5, with TRBD1 matching 12 bases. In nucleotides, the CDR3 is TGTGCCAGTAGTAACCCCGGGACAGGGGGCAGGGAGACCCAGTACTTC. Its translation is CASSNPGTGGRETQYF.